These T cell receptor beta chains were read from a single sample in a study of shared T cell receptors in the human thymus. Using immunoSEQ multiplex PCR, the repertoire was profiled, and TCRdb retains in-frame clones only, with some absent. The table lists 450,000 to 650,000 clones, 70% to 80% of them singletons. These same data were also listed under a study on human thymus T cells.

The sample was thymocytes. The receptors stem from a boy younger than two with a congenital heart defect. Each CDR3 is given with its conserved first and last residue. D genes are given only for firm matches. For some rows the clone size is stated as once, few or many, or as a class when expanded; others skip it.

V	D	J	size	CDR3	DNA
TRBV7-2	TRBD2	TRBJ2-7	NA	CASSLSGRGYEQYF	TGTGCCAGCAGCCTTAGCGGGAGAGGATACGAGCAGTACTTC
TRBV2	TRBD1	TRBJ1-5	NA	CASSEGDRGPYSNQPQHF	TGTGCCAGCAGTGAAGGAGACAGGGGACCCTATAGCAATCAGCCCCAGCATTTT
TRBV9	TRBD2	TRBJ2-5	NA	CASSRRRWREGPETQYF	TGTGCCAGCAGCCGGCGACGGTGGCGGGAGGGCCCCGAGACCCAGTACTTC
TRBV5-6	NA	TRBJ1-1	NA	CASSPRGRPTEAFF	TGTGCCAGCAGCCCTCGGGGGAGGCCAACTGAAGCTTTCTTT
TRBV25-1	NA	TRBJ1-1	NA	CASSWTRDSNTEAFF	TGTGCCAGCAGCTGGACCCGGGACTCCAACACTGAAGCTTTCTTT
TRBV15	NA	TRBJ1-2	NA	CATFSTAGYGYTF	TGTGCCACCTTTTCCACCGCCGGGTATGGCTACACCTTC
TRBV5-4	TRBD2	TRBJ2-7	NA	CASSPTSSGVTYEQYF	TGTGCCAGCAGCCCGACGTCTAGCGGGGTTACCTACGAGCAGTACTTC
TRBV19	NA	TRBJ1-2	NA	CASSPQTVYGYTF	TGTGCCAGTAGTCCCCAGACAGTTTATGGCTACACCTTC
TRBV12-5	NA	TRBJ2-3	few	CASGPPLSVDTQYF	TGTGCTAGTGGTCCCCCCCTTAGTGTAGATACGCAGTATTTT
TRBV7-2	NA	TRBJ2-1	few	CASSPPVGSRNEQFF	TGTGCCAGCAGCCCCCCGGTCGGTTCCAGGAATGAGCAGTTCTTC
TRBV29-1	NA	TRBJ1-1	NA	CSVAGRNTEAFF	TGCAGCGTTGCTGGCAGGAACACTGAAGCTTTCTTT
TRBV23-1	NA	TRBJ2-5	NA	CASSQSSAPGHFQETQYF	TGCGCCAGCAGTCAATCATCAGCGCCGGGACACTTCCAAGAGACCCAGTACTTC
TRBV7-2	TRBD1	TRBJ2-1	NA	CASSCRDRGVHNEQFF	TGTGCCAGCAGCTGCCGGGACAGGGGGGTGCACAATGAGCAGTTCTTC
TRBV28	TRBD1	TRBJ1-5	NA	CASSPDRDRVLRF	TGTGCCAGCAGTCCGGACCGGGACAGGGTTTTACGTTTT
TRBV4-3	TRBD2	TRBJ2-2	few	CASSQDGLAEINTGELFF	TGCGCCAGCAGCCAAGACGGACTAGCGGAGATTAACACCGGGGAGCTGTTTTTT
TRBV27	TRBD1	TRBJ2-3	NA	CASHRDRRGETTDTQYF	TGTGCCAGCCACCGGGACAGGAGGGGGGAGACCACAGATACGCAGTATTTT
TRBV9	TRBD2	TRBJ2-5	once	CASSVGVTSDQETQYF	TGTGCCAGCAGCGTAGGAGTGACTAGCGACCAAGAGACCCAGTACTTC
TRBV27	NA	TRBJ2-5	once	CATSVGVRRETQYF	TGTGCCACCTCAGTAGGAGTTCGTAGGGAGACCCAGTACTTC
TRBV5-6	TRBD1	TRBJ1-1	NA	CASSGNRGSMNTEAFF	TGTGCCAGCAGCGGAAACAGGGGTAGCATGAACACTGAAGCTTTCTTT
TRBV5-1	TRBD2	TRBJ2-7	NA	CASSPPRGRSYEQYF	TGCGCCAGCAGCCCCCCCCGCGGGAGATCCTACGAGCAGTACTTC
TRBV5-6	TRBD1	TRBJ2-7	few	CASSQGQEIYEQYF	TGTGCCAGCAGCCAGGGACAGGAAATCTACGAGCAGTACTTC
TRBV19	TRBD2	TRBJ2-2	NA	CASSTPGLAGGPPRGELFF	TGTGCCAGTAGTACACCGGGACTAGCGGGAGGGCCTCCCAGGGGGGAGCTGTTTTTT
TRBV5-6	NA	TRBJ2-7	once	CASSLIGTGWEQYF	TGTGCCAGCAGCTTGATAGGTACAGGATGGGAGCAGTACTTC
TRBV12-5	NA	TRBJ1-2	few	CASRDYGYTF	TGTGCTTCGCGGGACTATGGCTACACCTTC
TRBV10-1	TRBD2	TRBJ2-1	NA	CASSAAGAYNEQFF	TGCGCCAGCAGTGCAGCGGGGGCCTACAATGAGCAGTTCTTC